The 25 T cell receptor beta chains in this list originate from one sample, sequenced in a study of blood T cell repertoires in COVID-19. Assay: immunoSEQ multiplex PCR; the TCRdb copy retains only in-frame clones and omits some. Counted here are fewer than 200,000 clones, over 60% occurring once; the ten biggest clones make up approximately 26%. Input material: peripheral blood. The receptors were gathered from a woman aged 70-85 years with acute or convalescent COVID-19.

The chain combines TRBV7-2 with TRBJ2-1, with 7 bases lining up with TRBD2. The junction had 11 bases not matched to a gene; V was cut back by 5 bases and J by 7 bases. The CDR3 runs 15 residues. Per germline, CDR1 SGHTA and CDR2 FQGNSA. The CDR3 loop is CASSQLSGIQNEQFF. The CDR3 nucleotides are TGTGCCAGCAGCCAACTAAGCGGGATACAGAATGAGCAGTTCTTC.

The rearrangement links TRBV6-5 to TRBJ2-1; 9 bases are shared with TRBD2. Germline loops: CDR1 MNHEY, CDR2 SVGAGI. CDR3 length: 15 amino acids. The junction had 3 bases not matched to a gene; V was cut back by 6 bases and J by 0 bases. DNA of the CDR3: TGTGCCAGCAGACTTAGCGGGAGCTCCTACAATGAGCAGTTCTTC. Amino acid sequence: CASRLSGSSYNEQFF.

This chain uses TRBV12-5 with TRBJ2-5; D possibly corresponds to TRBD1 (6 bases). CDR3 length: 13 amino acids. From germline, CDR1 is LGHNT and CDR2 FRNRAP. The V and J ends lost 5 bases and 5 bases respectively, with 12 bases between them. The CDR3 DNA follows: TGTGCTAGTGGTCCAGGGGATAAGGAGACCCAGTACTTC. Protein product: CASGPGDKETQYF.

The gene calls are TRBV30 and TRBJ2-2, with D perhaps TRBD2 (5 bases). The CDR3 is 11 residues long. Germline-derived CDR1 and CDR2 are GTSNPN and SVGIG (reference sequence). The CDR3 bases are TGTGCGGGAGACCGCACCGGGGAGCTGTTTTTT. Translated, it gives CAGDRTGELFF.

This clone was observed a few times. This chain uses TRBV30 with TRBJ1-1, with D perhaps TRBD1 (5 bases). Germline assignment: CDR1 GTSNPN and CDR2 SVGIG (reference sequence). CDR3 length: 12 amino acids. V was shortened by 4 bases and J by 4 bases, with 10 bases between the two germline ends. The DNA for the CDR3 is TGTGCCTGGAAGGGGCTGGGCACTGAAGCTTTCTTT. It codes for CAWKGLGTEAFF.

The chain is built from TRBV3-1 (or the pseudogene TRBV3-2) and TRBJ2-5; possible D gene TRBD1, 5 bases. Trimming left V 4 bases short and J 3 bases short, with 12 bases between. The CDR3 loop spans 14 amino acids. Germline-derived CDR1 and CDR2 are LGHDT and YNNKEL (reference sequence). Here the CDR3 reads CASSRGNREETQYF. The CDR3, as DNA: TGTGCCAGCAGCCGGGGCAACCGGGAAGAGACCCAGTACTTC.

Only a few counts were recorded for this clone. The chain is built from TRBV2 and TRBJ1-5; TRBD1 is a possible D gene (6 bases). In germline, CDR1 is SNHLY, CDR2 FYNNEI. This CDR3 spans 17 amino acids. Trimming shortened V by 5 bases and J by 8 bases, and 25 bases separated the two germline ends. The CDR3 sequence is CASSLAFRGGGTEPQHF. The CDR3 nucleotides read TGTGCCAGCAGTTTGGCATTTCGAGGGGGGGGCACCGAGCCCCAGCATTTT.

The chain uses TRBV2 and TRBJ1-5, with 8 bases matching TRBD1. V shed 8 bases and J 1 base; nucleotides not matched to a gene: 4. Germline lookup yields CDR1 SNHLY and CDR2 FYNNEI. The CDR3 contains 14 residues. This CDR3 reads CASDRGSSNQPQHF. The CDR3 nucleotides are TGTGCCAGCGACAGGGGCTCAAGCAATCAGCCCCAGCATTTT.

This clone was counted a single time. The rearrangement uses TRBV24-1 and TRBJ1-5; D possibly corresponds to TRBD1 (5 bases). The V and J ends lost 4 bases and 9 bases respectively, with 18 bases between them. There are 15 residues in the CDR3. Germline V lookup: CDR1 KGHDR, CDR2 SFDVKD. The DNA of the CDR3 is TGTGCCACCAGTGACTCGCAGGGATCTCTACCGCCCCAGCATTTT. Its protein is CATSDSQGSLPPQHF.

This clone was found once. V and J are TRBV7-3 and TRBJ1-6; D is ambiguous. Trimming removed 0 bases at V and 14 bases at J, with 11 bases between. This CDR3 region has 13 residues. Germline assignment: CDR1 SGHTA and CDR2 FQGTGA. The DNA for the CDR3 is TGTGCCAGCAGCTTAACGGAGGGTTCGGCCCTCCACTTT. It codes for CASSLTEGSALHF. Drawing the rest from reference TRBV7-3 and TRBJ1-6, the complete variable domain is GAGVSQTPSNKVTEKGKYVELRCDPISGHTALYWYRQSLGQGPEFLIYFQGTGAADDSGLPNDRFFAVRPEGSVSTLKIQRTERGDSAVYLCASSLTEGSALHFGNGTRLTVT.

V is TRBV2 and J is TRBJ2-5; 14 bases match TRBD2. The CDR3 has 19 residues. Germline loops: CDR1 SNHLY, CDR2 FYNNEI. V lost 6 bases, J lost 3 bases, and 15 bases stayed unmatched. CDR3 DNA sequence: TGTGCCAGCAGCCAATGGGGACTAGCGGGGGATTTCCCTGAAGAGACCCAGTACTTC. Its protein is CASSQWGLAGDFPEETQYF.

In this sample, this clone turned up many times. The V gene is TRBV29-1, the J gene TRBJ2-3; 12 bases fit TRBD2. CDR1 is SQVTM, CDR2 ANQGSEA, per germline. The V and J ends lost 8 bases and 5 bases, in that order; junction bases with no gene match: 11. The CDR3 runs to 15 residues. The CDR3 here is CSTSSPGLAGDTQYF. In DNA form, the CDR3 reads TGCAGCACCTCATCTCCGGGACTAGCGGGAGATACGCAGTATTTT.

The gene calls are TRBV7-3 and TRBJ2-1, with 12 bases identical to TRBD2. There are 19 residues in the CDR3. Unmatched junction bases numbered 18, after V lost 3 bases and J lost 9 bases. The germline V gene has CDR1 SGHTA and CDR2 FQGTGA. In DNA form, the CDR3 reads TGTGCCAGCAGCTTGTCGGGGGCCCTAGCGGGAGGGTTCCTGCCTGAGCAGTTCTTC. Translating it yields CASSLSGALAGGFLPEQFF.

The chain carries TRBV13 and TRBJ2-7; 7 bases line up with TRBD1. Germline values: CDR1 PRHDT, CDR2 FYEKMQ (reference sequence). J lost 3 bases, V lost 5 bases, and 16 bases had no gene match. The CDR3 has 17 residues. CDR3: CASSHGQTGTALYEQYF. The CDR3 DNA sequence: TGTGCCAGCAGCCATGGCCAAACCGGGACAGCCCTCTACGAGCAGTACTTC.

The rearrangement joins TRBV6-5 to TRBJ1-5; D is uncertain. Trimming removed 2 bases from V and 5 bases from J, with 10 bases in between. Germline CDR1 and CDR2: MNHEY and SVGAGI. This CDR3 is built from 14 residues. DNA of the CDR3: TGTGCCAGCAGTTACGCGGCCGGCCATCAGCCCCAGCATTTT. It encodes CASSYAAGHQPQHF.

The chain joins TRBV25-1 to TRBJ1-4; D perhaps matches TRBD1 (5 bases). Germline V gene data show CDR1 as MGHDK and CDR2 as SYGVNS. Trimming left V 6 bases short and J 8 bases short, with 13 bases between. The CDR3 sequence is 13 residues long. The CDR3 protein is CASRLLEGEKLFF. Written as DNA, the CDR3 is TGTGCCAGCAGGTTATTGGAGGGGGAAAAACTGTTTTTT.

The V and J genes are TRBV7-9 and TRBJ2-5; TRBD2 matches 11 bases. Germline loops: CDR1 SEHNR, CDR2 FQNEAQ (reference sequence). The CDR3 length is 17 residues. V lost 3 bases and J lost 2; bases outside the gene matches: 8. DNA for the CDR3: TGTGCCAGCAGCTTCCCCTACAGACTAGCGGGGCAAGAGACCCAGTACTTC. Translated: CASSFPYRLAGQETQYF.

This clone was observed once. Compared with germline, one end of the junction differs, possibly owing to a read error. The chain couples TRBV24-1 to TRBJ2-1; D is undetermined. Per the germline V gene, CDR1 is KGHDR and CDR2 is SFDVKD. The CDR3 has 15 residues. CDR3 protein: CATSDPRRRYNEQFF. The CDR3 DNA is TGTGCTACCAGTGACCCGCGACGGAGATACAATGAGCAGTTCTTC.

The chain has TRBV5-6 and TRBJ2-7, with TRBD1 identical over 12 bases. Germline V gives CDR1 SGHDT, CDR2 YYEEEE. This CDR3 contains 17 residues. V lost 4 bases and J lost 1; bases outside the gene matches: 9. CDR3 DNA sequence: TGTGCCAGCAGCCGGGGACAGGGGGCGAAATCATCCTACGAGCAGTACTTC. It codes for CASSRGQGAKSSYEQYF.

CDR3 coding DNA: TGTGCCTGGAGCGGGAGGTATGAGCAGTTCTTC. This codes for CAWSGRYEQFF. The genes are TRBV30 and TRBJ2-1, with TRBD2 matching over 7 bases. Germline CDR1 GTSNPN, CDR2 SVGIG (reference sequence). This CDR3 has 11 residues. V shed 3 bases, J shed 8 bases, and the junction held 1 base outside the gene matches.

This chain connects TRBV3-1 (or the pseudogene TRBV3-2) to TRBJ2-2; D call uncertain. V lost 2 bases to trimming and J lost 5 bases, with 3 bases between them. The CDR3 sequence is 12 residues long. CDR1 and CDR2 from the germline V gene are LGHDT and YNNKEL (reference sequence). Here the CDR3 reads CASSQTTGELFF. In DNA, the CDR3 is TGTGCCAGCAGCCAAACTACCGGGGAGCTGTTTTTT.

This clone came up a few times. The V call is TRBV24-1, the J call TRBJ2-2, with D possibly matching TRBD1 (5 bases). The germline V gene encodes CDR1 KGHDR and CDR2 SFDVKD. Trimming removed 3 bases from V and 6 bases from J, with 10 bases in between. The CDR3 loop spans 14 amino acids. CDR3 nucleotides: TGTGCCACCAGTGATCTCAGGGATGCCGGGGAGCTGTTTTTT. The encoded protein is CATSDLRDAGELFF.

This chain joins TRBV19 and TRBJ2-3; 7 bases line up with TRBD1. V dropped 6 bases and J dropped 2; count of bases not matched to a gene: 8. In germline, CDR1 is LNHDA, CDR2 SQIVND (reference sequence). This CDR3 spans 15 amino acids. This CDR3 is CASRQDRDDTDTQYF. DNA for the CDR3: TGTGCCAGTAGACAAGACAGGGATGACACAGATACGCAGTATTTT. The variable domain in full, with the rest retrieved from reference TRBV19 and TRBJ2-3, is DGGITQSPKYLFRKEGQNVTLSCEQNLNHDAMYWYRQDPGQGLRLIYYSQIVNDFQKGDIAEGYSVSREKKESFPLTVTSAQKNPTAFYLCASRQDRDDTDTQYFGPGTRLTVL.

The V and J genes are TRBV5-4 and TRBJ2-5; D is possibly TRBD2 (5 bases). This CDR3 has 13 amino acids. Germline V gives CDR1 SGHNT, CDR2 YYREEE (reference sequence). The V end lost 0 bases, the J end lost 4 bases, and 7 bases lay between the germline ends. The CDR3 is CASSLAGLETQYF. CDR3 DNA: TGTGCCAGCAGCTTGGCCGGACTAGAGACCCAGTACTTC.

CDR3 in amino acids: CASSPQQGAAEAFF. CDR3 in DNA: TGTGCCAGCAGCCCTCAACAGGGGGCGGCTGAAGCTTTCTTT. This chain joins TRBV7-3 and TRBJ1-1; TRBD1 agrees at 9 bases. The CDR3 has 14 amino acids. Trimming cost V 5 bases and J 6 bases; bases outside gene matches: 7. Germline V CDR1 and CDR2: SGHTA, FQGTGA.